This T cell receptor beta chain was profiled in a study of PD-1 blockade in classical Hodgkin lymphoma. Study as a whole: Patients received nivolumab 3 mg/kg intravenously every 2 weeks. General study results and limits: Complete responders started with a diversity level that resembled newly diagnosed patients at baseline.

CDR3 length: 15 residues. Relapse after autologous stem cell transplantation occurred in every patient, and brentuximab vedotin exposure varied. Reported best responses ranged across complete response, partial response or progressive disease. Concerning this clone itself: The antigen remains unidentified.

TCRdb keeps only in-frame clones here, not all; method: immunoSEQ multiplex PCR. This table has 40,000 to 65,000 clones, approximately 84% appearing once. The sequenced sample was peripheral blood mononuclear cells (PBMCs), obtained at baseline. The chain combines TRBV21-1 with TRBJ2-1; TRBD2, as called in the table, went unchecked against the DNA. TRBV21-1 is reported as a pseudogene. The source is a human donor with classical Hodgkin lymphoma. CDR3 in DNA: TGTGCCAGCAACTCTCGGACTAGCTGTTTCCATGAGCAGTTCTTC. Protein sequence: CASNSRTSCFHEQFF.